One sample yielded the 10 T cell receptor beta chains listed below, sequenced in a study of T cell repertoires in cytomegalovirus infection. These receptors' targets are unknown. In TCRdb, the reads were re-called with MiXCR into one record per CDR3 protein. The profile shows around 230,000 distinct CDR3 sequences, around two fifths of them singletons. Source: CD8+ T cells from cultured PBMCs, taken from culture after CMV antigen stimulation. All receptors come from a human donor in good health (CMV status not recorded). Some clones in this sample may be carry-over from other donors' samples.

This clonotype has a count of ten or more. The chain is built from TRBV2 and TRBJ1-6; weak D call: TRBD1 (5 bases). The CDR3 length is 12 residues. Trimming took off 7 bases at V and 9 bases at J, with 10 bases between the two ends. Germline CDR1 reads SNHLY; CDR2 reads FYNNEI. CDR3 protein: CASMARVSPLHF. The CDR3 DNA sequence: TGTGCCAGCATGGCCAGGGTTTCACCCCTCCACTTT.

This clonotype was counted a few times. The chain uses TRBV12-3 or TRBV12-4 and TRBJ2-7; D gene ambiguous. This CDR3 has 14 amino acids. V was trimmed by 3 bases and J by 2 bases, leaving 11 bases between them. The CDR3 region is CASSFLDGTYEQYF. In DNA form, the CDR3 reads TGTGCCAGCAGTTTCTTGGACGGAACCTACGAGCAGTACTTC.

The CDR3: CASTELTEIGLRRGTEAFF. CDR3 in DNA: TGTGCCAGTACTGAACTGACGGAAATAGGACTCAGGAGAGGGACTGAAGCTTTCTTT. The chain employs TRBV19 and TRBJ1-1; D not resolved. The CDR3 consists of 19 residues. The germline V gene has CDR1 LNHDA and CDR2 SQIVND (reference sequence). The V and J ends lost 7 bases and 5 bases respectively, with 32 bases between them.

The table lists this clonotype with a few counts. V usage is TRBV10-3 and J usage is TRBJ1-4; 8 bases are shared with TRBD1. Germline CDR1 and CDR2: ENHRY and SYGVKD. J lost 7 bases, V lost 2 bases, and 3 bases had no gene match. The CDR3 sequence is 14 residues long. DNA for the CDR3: TGTGCCATCAGTGAGCCTGGACAGGGTGAAAAACTGTTTTTT. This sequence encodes CAISEPGQGEKLFF.

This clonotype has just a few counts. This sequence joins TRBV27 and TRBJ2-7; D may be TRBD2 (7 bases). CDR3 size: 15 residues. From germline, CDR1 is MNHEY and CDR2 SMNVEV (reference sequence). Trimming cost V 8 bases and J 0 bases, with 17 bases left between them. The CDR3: CASSRGGPSSYEQYF. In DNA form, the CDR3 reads TGTGCCAGCTCGAGGGGGGGGCCCTCCTCCTACGAGCAGTACTTC.

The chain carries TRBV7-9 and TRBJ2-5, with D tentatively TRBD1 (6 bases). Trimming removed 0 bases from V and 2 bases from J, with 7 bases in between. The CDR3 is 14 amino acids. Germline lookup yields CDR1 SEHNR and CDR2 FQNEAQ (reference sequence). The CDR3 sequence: CASSLAQGQETQYF. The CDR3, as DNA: TGTGCCAGCAGCTTAGCGCAGGGGCAAGAGACCCAGTACTTC.

The CDR3 reads CASSSDYHTF. CDR3 nucleotide sequence: TGTGCCAGCAGCTCCGACTACCACACCTTC. This rearrangement joins TRBV7-9 to TRBJ1-2; D call uncertain. The CDR3 is 10 residues long. V gave up 4 bases and J gave up 12 bases, with 9 bases separating them. Germline CDR1 reads SEHNR; CDR2 reads FQNEAQ (reference sequence). Full variable domain (missing parts from reference TRBV7-9 and TRBJ1-2): DTGVSQNPRHKITKRGQNVTFRCDPISEHNRLYWYRQTLGQGPEFLTYFQNEAQLEKSRLLSDRFSAERPKGSFSTLEIQRTEQGDSAMYLCASSSDYHTFGSGTRLTVV.

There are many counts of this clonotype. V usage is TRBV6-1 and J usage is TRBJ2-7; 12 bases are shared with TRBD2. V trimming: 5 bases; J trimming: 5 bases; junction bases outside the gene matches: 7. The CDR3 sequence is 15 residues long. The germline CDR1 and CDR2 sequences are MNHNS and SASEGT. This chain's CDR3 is CASSSRLAGVDEQYF. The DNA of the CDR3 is TGTGCCAGCAGTTCCCGACTAGCGGGGGTTGACGAGCAGTACTTC.

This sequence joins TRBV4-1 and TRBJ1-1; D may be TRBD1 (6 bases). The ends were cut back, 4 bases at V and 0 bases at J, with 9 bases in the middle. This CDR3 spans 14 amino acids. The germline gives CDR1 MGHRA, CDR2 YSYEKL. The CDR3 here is CASSRTVVNTEAFF. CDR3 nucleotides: TGCGCCAGCAGCCGGACAGTTGTGAACACTGAAGCTTTCTTT.

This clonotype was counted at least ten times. CDR3 region: CASSLEGSMAYEQYF. The CDR3 DNA reads as TGTGCCAGCAGCTTAGAGGGGTCCATGGCCTACGAGCAGTACTTC. The chain carries TRBV7-2 and TRBJ2-7, with a tentative D call TRBD1 (5 bases). Germline CDR1 is SGHTA and CDR2 is FQGNSA. The CDR3 consists of 15 residues. The V end was cut by 1 base, the J end by 2 bases, with 12 bases between.